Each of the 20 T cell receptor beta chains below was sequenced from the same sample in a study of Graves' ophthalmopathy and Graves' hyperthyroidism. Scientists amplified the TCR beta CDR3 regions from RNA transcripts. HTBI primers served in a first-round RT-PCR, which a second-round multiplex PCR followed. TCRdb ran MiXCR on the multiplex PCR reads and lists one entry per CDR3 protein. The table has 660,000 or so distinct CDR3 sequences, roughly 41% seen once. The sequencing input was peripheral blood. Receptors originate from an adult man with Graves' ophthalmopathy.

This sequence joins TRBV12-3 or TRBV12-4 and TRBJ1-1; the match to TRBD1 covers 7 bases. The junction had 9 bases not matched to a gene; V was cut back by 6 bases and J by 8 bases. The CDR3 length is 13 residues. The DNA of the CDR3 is TGTGCCAGCAGCCGGGCAGGGGGGACCGAAGCTTTCTTT. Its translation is CASSRAGGTEAFF.

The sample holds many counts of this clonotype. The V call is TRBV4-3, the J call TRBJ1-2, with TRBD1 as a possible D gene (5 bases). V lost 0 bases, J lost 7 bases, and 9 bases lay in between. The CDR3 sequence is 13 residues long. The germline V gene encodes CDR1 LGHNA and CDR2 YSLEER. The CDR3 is CASSQDRDSGYTF. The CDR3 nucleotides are TGCGCCAGCAGCCAAGATCGCGACAGTGGCTACACCTTC.

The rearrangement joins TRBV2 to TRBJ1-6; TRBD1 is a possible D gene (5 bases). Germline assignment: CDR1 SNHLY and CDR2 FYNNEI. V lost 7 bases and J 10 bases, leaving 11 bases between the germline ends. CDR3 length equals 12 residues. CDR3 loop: CASMGGGSPLHF. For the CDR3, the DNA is TGTGCCAGCATGGGGGGTGGATCACCCCTCCACTTT.

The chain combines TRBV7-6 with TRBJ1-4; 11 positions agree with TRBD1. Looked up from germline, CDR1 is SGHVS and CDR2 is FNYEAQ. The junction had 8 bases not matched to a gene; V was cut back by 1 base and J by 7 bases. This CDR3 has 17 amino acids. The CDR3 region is CASSLVGTGGFSEKLFF. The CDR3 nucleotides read TGTGCCAGCAGCTTAGTGGGGACAGGGGGATTCTCTGAAAAACTGTTTTTT.

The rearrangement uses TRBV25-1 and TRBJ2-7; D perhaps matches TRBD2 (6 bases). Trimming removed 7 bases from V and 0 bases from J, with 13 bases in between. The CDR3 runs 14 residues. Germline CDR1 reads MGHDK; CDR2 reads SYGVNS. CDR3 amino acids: CASTLAASSYEQYF. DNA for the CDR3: TGTGCCAGCACTTTAGCGGCAAGCTCCTACGAGCAGTACTTC.

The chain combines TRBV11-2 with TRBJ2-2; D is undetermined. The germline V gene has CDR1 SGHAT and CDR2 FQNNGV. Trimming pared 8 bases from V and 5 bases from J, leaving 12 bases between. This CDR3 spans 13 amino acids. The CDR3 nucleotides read TGTGCCAGCCGCTCTGGGTGGACCGGGGAGCTGTTTTTT. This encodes CASRSGWTGELFF. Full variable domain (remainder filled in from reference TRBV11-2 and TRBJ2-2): EAGVAQSPRYKIIEKRQSVAFWCNPISGHATLYWYQQILGQGPKLLIQFQNNGVVDDSQLPKDRFSAERLKGVDSTLKIQPAKLEDSAVYLCASRSGWTGELFFGEGSRLTVL.

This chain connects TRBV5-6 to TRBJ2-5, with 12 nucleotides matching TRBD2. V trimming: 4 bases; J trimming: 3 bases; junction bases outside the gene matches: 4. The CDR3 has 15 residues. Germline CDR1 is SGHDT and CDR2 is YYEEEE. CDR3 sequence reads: CASSIRLAGEETQYF. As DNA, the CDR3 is TGTGCCAGCAGCATTCGACTAGCGGGAGAAGAGACCCAGTACTTC.

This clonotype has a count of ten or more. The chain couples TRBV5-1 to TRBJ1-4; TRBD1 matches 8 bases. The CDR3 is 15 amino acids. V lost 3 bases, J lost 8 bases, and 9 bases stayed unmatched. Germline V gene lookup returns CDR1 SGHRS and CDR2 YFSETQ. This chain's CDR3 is CASSWTGTVAEKLFF. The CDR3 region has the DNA TGCGCCAGCAGCTGGACAGGGACGGTGGCAGAAAAACTGTTTTTT.

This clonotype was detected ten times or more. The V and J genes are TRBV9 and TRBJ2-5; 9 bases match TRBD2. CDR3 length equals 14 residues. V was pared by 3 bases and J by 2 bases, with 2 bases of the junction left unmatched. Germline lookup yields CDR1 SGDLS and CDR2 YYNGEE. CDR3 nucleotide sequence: TGTGCCAGCAGCGATCTAGCGGGGCAAGAGACCCAGTACTTC. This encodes CASSDLAGQETQYF. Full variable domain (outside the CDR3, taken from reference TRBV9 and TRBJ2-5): DSGVTQTPKHLITATGQRVTLRCSPRSGDLSVYWYQQSLDQGLQFLIQYYNGEERAKGNILERFSAQQFPDLHSELNLSSLELGDSALYFCASSDLAGQETQYFGPGTRLLVL.

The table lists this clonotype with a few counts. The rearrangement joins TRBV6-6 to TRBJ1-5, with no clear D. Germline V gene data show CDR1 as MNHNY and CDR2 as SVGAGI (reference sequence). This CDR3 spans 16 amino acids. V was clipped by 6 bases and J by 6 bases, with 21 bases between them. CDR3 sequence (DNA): TGTGCCAGCAGCCTCGGTGTACGGGCGCCTGGTCAGCCCCAGCATTTT. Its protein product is CASSLGVRAPGQPQHF.

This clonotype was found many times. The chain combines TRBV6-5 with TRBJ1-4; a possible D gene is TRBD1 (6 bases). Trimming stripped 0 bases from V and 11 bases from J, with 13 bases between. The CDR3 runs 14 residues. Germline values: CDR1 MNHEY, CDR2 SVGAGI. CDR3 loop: CASSYSRGAGKLFF. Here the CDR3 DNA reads TGTGCCAGCAGTTACTCGAGGGGGGCAGGGAAACTGTTTTTT.

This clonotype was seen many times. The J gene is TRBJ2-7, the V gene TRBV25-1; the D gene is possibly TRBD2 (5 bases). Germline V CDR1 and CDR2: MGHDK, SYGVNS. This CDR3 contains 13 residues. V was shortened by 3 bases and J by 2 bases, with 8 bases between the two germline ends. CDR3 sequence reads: CASSDGGTYEQYF. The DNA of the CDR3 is TGTGCCAGCAGTGACGGAGGCACCTACGAGCAGTACTTC.

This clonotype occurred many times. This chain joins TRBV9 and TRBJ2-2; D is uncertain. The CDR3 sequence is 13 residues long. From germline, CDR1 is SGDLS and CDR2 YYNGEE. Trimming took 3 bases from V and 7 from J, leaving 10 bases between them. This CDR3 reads CASSALVVGELFF. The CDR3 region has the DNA TGTGCCAGCAGCGCCCTGGTAGTCGGGGAGCTGTTTTTT.

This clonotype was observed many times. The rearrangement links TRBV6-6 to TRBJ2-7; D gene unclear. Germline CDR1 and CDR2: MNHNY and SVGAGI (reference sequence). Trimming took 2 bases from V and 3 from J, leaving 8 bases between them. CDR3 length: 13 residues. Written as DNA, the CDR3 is TGTGCCAGCAGTTACCGTTGGGTCTACGAGCAGTACTTC. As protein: CASSYRWVYEQYF.

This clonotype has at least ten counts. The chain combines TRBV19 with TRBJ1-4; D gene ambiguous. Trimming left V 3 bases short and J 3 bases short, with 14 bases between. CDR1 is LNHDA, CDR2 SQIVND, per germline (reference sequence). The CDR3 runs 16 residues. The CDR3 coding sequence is TGTGCCAGTAGTATGAGATTGGGTAGTGCTAATGAAAAACTGTTTTTT. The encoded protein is CASSMRLGSANEKLFF.

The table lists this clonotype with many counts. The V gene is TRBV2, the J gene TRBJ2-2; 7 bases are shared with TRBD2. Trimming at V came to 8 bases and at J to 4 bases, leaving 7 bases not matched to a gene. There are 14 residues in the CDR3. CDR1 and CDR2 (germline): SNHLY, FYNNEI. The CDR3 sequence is CASRPPGGTGELFF. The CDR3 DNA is TGTGCCAGCCGTCCCCCGGGGGGCACCGGGGAGCTGTTTTTT.

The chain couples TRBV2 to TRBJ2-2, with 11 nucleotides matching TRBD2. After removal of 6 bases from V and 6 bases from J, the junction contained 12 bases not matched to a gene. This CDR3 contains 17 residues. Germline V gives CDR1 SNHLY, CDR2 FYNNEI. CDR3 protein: CASSPDIAGGGPGELFF. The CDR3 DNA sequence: TGTGCCAGCAGCCCGGACATAGCGGGAGGGGGCCCCGGGGAGCTGTTTTTT.

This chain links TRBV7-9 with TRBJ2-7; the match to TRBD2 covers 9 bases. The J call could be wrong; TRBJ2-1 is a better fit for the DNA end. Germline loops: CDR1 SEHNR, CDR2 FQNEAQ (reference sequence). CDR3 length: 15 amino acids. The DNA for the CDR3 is TGTGCCAGCAGCTTAAAGTTGCGGGAGGGCAATGAGCAGTTCTTC. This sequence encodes CASSLKLREGNEQFF.

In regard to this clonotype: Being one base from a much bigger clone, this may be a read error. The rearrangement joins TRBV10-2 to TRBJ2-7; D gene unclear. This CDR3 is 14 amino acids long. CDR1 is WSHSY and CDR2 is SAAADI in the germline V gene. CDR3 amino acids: CASQLVQETYEQCF. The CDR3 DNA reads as TGCGCCAGCCAACTGGTGCAGGAAACTTACGAGCAGTGCTTC.

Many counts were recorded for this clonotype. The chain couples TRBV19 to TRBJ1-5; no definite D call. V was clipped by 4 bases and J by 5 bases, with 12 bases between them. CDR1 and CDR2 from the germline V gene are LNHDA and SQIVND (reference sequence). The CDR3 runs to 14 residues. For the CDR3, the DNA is TGTGCCAGTAGTAAGGGAGTCAATTATCAGCCCCAGCATTTT. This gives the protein CASSKGVNYQPQHF.